What follows are 31 T cell receptor beta chains derived from one specimen sequenced in a study of shared clonotypes between healthy human individuals. Repertoires were generated with immunoSEQ multiplex PCR, while TCRdb's copy carries only in-frame clones and drops some. Seen here are more than 2 million clones, under 97% observed once, and the top ten hold roughly 0.13%. Specimen: naive CD4+ T cells sorted from blood. Described subset: CD45RA+ positively selected. Source of these receptors: a man aged 18 to 35 in good health.

This chain connects TRBV6-1 to TRBJ1-2, with D uncertain. This CDR3 has 13 amino acids. Germline V gene data show CDR1 as MNHNS and CDR2 as SASEGT. V dropped 6 bases and J dropped 8 bases, with 16 bases sitting between them. CDR3: CASSETATSGYTF. Written as DNA, the CDR3 is TGTGCCAGCAGCGAAACCGCGACGTCGGGCTACACCTTC.

The chain employs TRBV30 and TRBJ1-6; D uncertain. There are 19 residues in the CDR3. CDR1 is GTSNPN and CDR2 is SVGIG in the germline V gene (reference sequence). The CDR3 spells CVMECTHIQKWDYNSPLHF. The CDR3 bases are TGTGTCATGGAGTGTACGCACATTCAAAAATGGGACTATAATTCACCCCTCCACTTT.

V gene TRBV27 combines with J gene TRBJ1-1; D is ambiguous. V dropped 4 bases and J dropped 5 bases, with 14 bases sitting between them. The germline CDR1 and CDR2 sequences are MNHEY and SMNVEV (reference sequence). The CDR3 extends over 14 amino acids. The CDR3 sequence is CASSSPRGGTEAFF. The CDR3 coding sequence is TGTGCCAGCAGTTCCCCCAGAGGAGGGACTGAAGCTTTCTTT.

The chain couples TRBV7-9 to TRBJ2-7, with TRBD1 matching 9 bases. The CDR3 sequence is 17 residues long. V dropped 3 bases and J dropped 2; count of bases not matched to a gene: 11. The germline V gene encodes CDR1 SEHNR and CDR2 FQNEAQ (reference sequence). CDR3 protein: CASSFSPVGQGAYEQYF. Written as DNA, the CDR3 is TGTGCCAGCAGCTTTTCTCCTGTGGGACAGGGAGCCTACGAGCAGTACTTC.

The chain employs TRBV6-6 and TRBJ1-2, with TRBD1 matching over 7 bases. Germline CDR1 MNHNY, CDR2 SVGAGI (reference sequence). CDR3 length equals 15 residues. J lost 8 bases, V lost 6 bases, and 15 bases had no gene match. DNA of the CDR3: TGTGCCAGCAGGATAACACAGGGGCAGGCCCACGGCTACACCTTC. It encodes CASRITQGQAHGYTF.

The rearrangement links TRBV7-9 to TRBJ1-4, with D hard to call. CDR1 is SEHNR, CDR2 FQNEAQ, per germline (reference sequence). V dropped 5 bases and J dropped 5 bases, with 12 bases sitting between them. The CDR3 has 14 amino acids. The CDR3, as DNA: TGTGCCAGCAGCGTAGGACCCCCAAATGAAAAACTGTTTTTT. Translation gives CASSVGPPNEKLFF.

V gene TRBV5-4 combines with J gene TRBJ2-1; D may be TRBD2 (5 bases). Trimming removed 2 bases from V and 9 bases from J, with 15 bases in between. The germline V gene has CDR1 SGHNT and CDR2 YYREEE (reference sequence). CDR3 length: 14 residues. As DNA, the CDR3 is TGTGCCAGCAGCTTACAGCTTTCCGAGGGTGAGCAGTTCTTC. This translates into CASSLQLSEGEQFF. The full variable domain, in which reference TRBV5-4 and TRBJ2-1 provide the parts outside the CDR3, is ETGVTQSPTHLIKTRGQQVTLRCSSQSGHNTVSWYQQALGQGPQFIFQYYREEENGRGNFPPRFSGLQFPNYSSELNVNALELDDSALYLCASSLQLSEGEQFFGPGTRLTVL.

The chain links TRBV19 to TRBJ1-6, with D perhaps matching TRBD1 (5 bases). Germline assignment: CDR1 LNHDA and CDR2 SQIVND (reference sequence). Trimming took off 10 bases at V and 6 bases at J, with 19 bases between the two ends. This CDR3 region has 15 residues. DNA of the CDR3: TGTGCCACCCGGGAGGGGCTAAGCGGTAATTCACCCCTCCACTTT. Protein sequence: CATREGLSGNSPLHF.

To note about this clone: Other DNA sequences within the sample encode an identical CDR3. The chain links TRBV7-9 to TRBJ2-7; TRBD1 aligns across 8 bases. The CDR3 totals 12 residues. With V trimmed by 3 bases and J by 6 bases, 1 base remained unmatched. Germline-derived CDR1 and CDR2 are SEHNR and FQNEAQ (reference sequence). The CDR3 here is CASSFGTGEQYF. The CDR3, as DNA: TGTGCCAGCAGCTTTGGGACAGGCGAGCAGTACTTC. The full variable domain, its missing parts supplied by reference TRBV7-9 and TRBJ2-7, is DTGVSQNPRHKITKRGQNVTFRCDPISEHNRLYWYRQTLGQGPEFLTYFQNEAQLEKSRLLSDRFSAERPKGSFSTLEIQRTEQGDSAMYLCASSFGTGEQYFGPGTRLTVT.

This rearrangement joins TRBV6-5 to TRBJ1-1; D remains unclear. Deletions cut 0 bases from V and 4 bases from J, with 15 bases between. Germline CDR1 MNHEY, CDR2 SVGAGI. The CDR3 contains 16 residues. The CDR3 sequence: CASSYSGILRTTEAFF. DNA for the CDR3: TGTGCCAGCAGTTACTCGGGGATTCTTCGCACCACTGAAGCTTTCTTT.

This chain connects TRBV19 to TRBJ2-5; D is perhaps TRBD1 (6 bases). Deletions cut 3 bases from V and 2 bases from J, with 10 bases between. This CDR3 has 14 residues. Germline V lookup: CDR1 LNHDA, CDR2 SQIVND (reference sequence). Here the CDR3 reads CASSILQGQETQYF. The CDR3 DNA reads as TGTGCCAGTAGTATTCTACAGGGACAAGAGACCCAGTACTTC.

The chain joins TRBV7-8 to TRBJ2-1, with TRBD2 as a possible D gene (6 bases). The CDR3 is made up of 15 amino acids. V was clipped by 5 bases and J by 1 base, with 12 bases between them. In germline, CDR1 is SGHVS, CDR2 FQNEAQ. Here the CDR3 reads CASSPAGLSYNEQFF. The DNA of the CDR3 is TGTGCCAGCAGCCCGGCGGGGCTTTCCTACAATGAGCAGTTCTTC.

In DNA, the CDR3 is TGCGCCAGCAACCCACTAGCGGGGGGGCGGAAAGATACGCAGTATTTT. Residues: CASNPLAGGRKDTQYF. This chain uses TRBV5-1 with TRBJ2-3, with TRBD2 matching over 13 bases. J was trimmed by 5 bases and V by 6 bases; bases with no gene match: 9. CDR1 SGHRS and CDR2 YFSETQ come from the germline V gene. This CDR3 is 16 amino acids long. The complete variable domain, with remaining parts taken from reference TRBV5-1 and TRBJ2-3, reads KAGVTQTPRYLIKTRGQQVTLSCSPISGHRSVSWYQQTPGQGLQFLFEYFSETQRNKGNFPGRFSGRQFSNSRSEMNVSTLELGDSALYLCASNPLAGGRKDTQYFGPGTRLTVL.

This chain connects TRBV6-5 to TRBJ1-2; 8 bases are shared with TRBD1. V lost 2 bases and J lost 6; bases outside the gene matches: 2. The CDR3 length is 13 residues. Germline CDR1 is MNHEY and CDR2 is SVGAGI. CDR3 sequence reads: CASSYATGDGYTF. The CDR3 bases are TGTGCCAGCAGTTACGCGACAGGGGATGGCTACACCTTC.

The chain uses TRBV4-1 and TRBJ1-1; TRBD1 matches 10 bases. Looked up from germline, CDR1 is MGHRA and CDR2 is YSYEKL. The length of the CDR3 is 17 residues. With V trimmed by 3 bases and J by 3 bases, 10 bases remained unmatched. The CDR3 is CASSHNSWGTGDTEAFF. CDR3 sequence (DNA): TGCGCCAGCAGCCATAATAGTTGGGGGACAGGGGACACTGAAGCTTTCTTT.

The chain has TRBV2 and TRBJ2-5; 10 bases line up with TRBD2. CDR3 length equals 13 residues. The V gene's germline CDR1 is SNHLY and CDR2 FYNNEI. With V trimmed by 11 bases and J by 4 bases, 7 bases remained unmatched. The CDR3 nucleotides read TGTGCCTCCCAGGGACTAGCGACAGAGACCCAGTACTTC. This gives the protein CASQGLATETQYF.

CDR3 bases: TGTGCCAGCAGCTTGTTCGGCGGGGTAAGTGAGCAGTTCTTC. Encoded protein: CASSLFGGVSEQFF. This chain links TRBV11-2 with TRBJ2-1; a possible D gene is TRBD2 (6 bases). Trimming shortened V by 3 bases and J by 9 bases, and 15 bases separated the two germline ends. The CDR3 sequence is 14 residues long. CDR1 and CDR2 from the germline V gene are SGHAT and FQNNGV.

This clone was seen a single time. The chain links TRBV11-3 to TRBJ2-7; either TRBD1 or TRBD2 may supply D (6 bases each). From germline, CDR1 is SGHNT and CDR2 YENEEA. Trimming removed 6 bases from V and 6 bases from J, with 12 bases in between. This CDR3 spans 12 amino acids. The CDR3 bases are TGTGCCAGCAGTAAACAGGGAGGCGAGCAGTACTTC. Translating gives CASSKQGGEQYF.

The rearrangement links TRBV18 to TRBJ1-6; D not certain. V shed 3 bases and J shed 2 bases, with 8 bases lying between them. Germline values: CDR1 KGHSH, CDR2 LQKENI. The CDR3 extends over 15 amino acids. The CDR3 sequence: CASSPGVTYNSPLHF. In nucleotides, the CDR3 is TGTGCCAGCTCACCCGGGGTCACCTATAATTCACCCCTCCACTTT.

This clone has a single count. The rearrangement links TRBV5-1 to TRBJ2-7, with D unclear. The CDR3 is 15 amino acids. Trimming stripped 3 bases from V and 2 bases from J, with 15 bases between. Germline V gene lookup returns CDR1 SGHRS and CDR2 YFSETQ. CDR3 loop: CASSWGSASTYEQYF. The DNA for the CDR3 is TGCGCCAGCAGCTGGGGAAGCGCCTCGACCTACGAGCAGTACTTC.

The chain recombines TRBV7-2 with TRBJ1-4; D gene unclear. CDR3 length equals 13 residues. Germline-derived CDR1 and CDR2 are SGHTA and FQGNSA. Between the trimmed V and J ends, which lost 4 bases and 7 bases, there was a span of 10 bases. The CDR3 DNA reads TGTGCCAGCAGCTCCCGGACGGCTGAAAAACTGTTTTTT. The encoded protein is CASSSRTAEKLFF.

This clone has a single count. The chain joins TRBV19 to TRBJ1-5; 8 bases align to TRBD1. CDR3 size: 17 residues. V trimming: 5 bases; J trimming: 0 bases; junction bases outside the gene matches: 9. Per the germline V gene, CDR1 is LNHDA and CDR2 is SQIVND (reference sequence). For the CDR3, the DNA is TGTGCCAGTAGTGCGGGACAGGAGACGTATAGCAATCAGCCCCAGCATTTT. This encodes CASSAGQETYSNQPQHF.

The rearrangement joins TRBV7-2 to TRBJ2-1; 11 bases align to TRBD2. The CDR3 sequence is 14 residues long. Germline loops: CDR1 SGHTA, CDR2 FQGNSA. Trimming at V came to 1 base and at J to 15 bases, leaving 8 bases not matched to a gene. DNA of the CDR3: TGTGCCAGCAGCTTAGGGGCTAGCGGGAGGTCCGTGTTCTTC. Its protein product is CASSLGASGRSVFF.

Points on this clone: The identical CDR3 is also encoded by other nucleotide sequences in the sample. The V and J genes are TRBV2 and TRBJ1-2, with D hard to call. The CDR3 has 12 residues. Trimming left V 3 bases short and J 2 bases short, with 4 bases between. Germline V gene sequence: CDR1 SNHLY, CDR2 FYNNEI. The CDR3 coding sequence is TGTGCCAGCAGTGACCGCAACTATGGCTACACCTTC. This gives the protein CASSDRNYGYTF.

The rearrangement uses TRBV2 and TRBJ2-7; possibly TRBD2 for D (7 bases). This CDR3 contains 13 residues. Trimming took 7 bases from V and 8 from J, leaving 18 bases between them. Per the germline V gene, CDR1 is SNHLY and CDR2 is FYNNEI. The DNA of the CDR3 is TGTGCCAGCACCTCCGTTGGGGGGGGGCAGCAGTACTTC. Translating it yields CASTSVGGGQQYF.

This clone was recorded only once. This chain connects TRBV6-1 to TRBJ1-5, with 7 bases aligning to TRBD1. V shed 4 bases and J 4 bases; nucleotides not matched to a gene: 4. The germline V gene encodes CDR1 MNHNS and CDR2 SASEGT. There are 14 residues in the CDR3. CDR3 amino acids: CASSGRDSNQPQHF. The CDR3 region has the DNA TGTGCCAGCAGTGGACGGGACAGTAATCAGCCCCAGCATTTT.

V usage is TRBV30 and J usage is TRBJ2-5; TRBD1 is a possible D gene (5 bases). Germline V gene data show CDR1 as GTSNPN and CDR2 as SVGIG (reference sequence). CDR3 length equals 13 residues. The V end lost 3 bases, the J end lost 5 bases, and 13 bases lay between the germline ends. CDR3 residues: CAWRRFGAETQYF. Here the CDR3 DNA reads TGTGCCTGGAGGCGATTTGGGGCGGAGACCCAGTACTTC.

The J gene is TRBJ2-7, the V gene TRBV30; tentatively, D is TRBD1 or TRBD2 (5 bases each). Per germline, CDR1 GTSNPN and CDR2 SVGIG (reference sequence). V was trimmed by 5 bases and J by 9 bases, leaving 26 bases between them. The CDR3 is 15 amino acids. CDR3 loop: CAWSTPGTNNVGQYF. CDR3 DNA sequence: TGTGCCTGGTCGACCCCCGGGACCAACAATGTCGGGCAGTACTTC.

The chain couples TRBV10-3 to TRBJ2-3; D unclear. The CDR3 spans 14 residues. Per germline, CDR1 ENHRY and CDR2 SYGVKD. V shed 0 bases and J shed 1 base, with 5 bases lying between them. The CDR3 loop is CAISESMRTDTQYF. In DNA form, the CDR3 reads TGTGCCATCAGTGAGTCGATGCGCACAGATACGCAGTATTTT.

This chain links TRBV28 with TRBJ1-6, with a possible D match to TRBD1 (5 bases). The CDR3 spans 13 residues. Trimming cost V 4 bases and J 5 bases, with 6 bases left between them. CDR1 is MDHEN, CDR2 SYDVKM, per germline. The CDR3 DNA sequence: TGTGCCAGCAGTTCCAGGGATAATTCACCCCTCCACTTT. Encoded protein: CASSSRDNSPLHF.

This chain links TRBV5-1 with TRBJ1-1; maybe TRBD1 (6 bases). V was pared by 2 bases and J by 6 bases, with 11 bases between. Germline CDR1 reads SGHRS; CDR2 reads YFSETQ. This CDR3 region has 13 residues. The CDR3 is CASSLSGAAEAFF. The DNA for the CDR3 is TGCGCCAGCAGCTTATCGGGGGCCGCTGAAGCTTTCTTT. Using reference TRBV5-1 and TRBJ1-1 for the parts outside the CDR3, the full variable domain is KAGVTQTPRYLIKTRGQQVTLSCSPISGHRSVSWYQQTPGQGLQFLFEYFSETQRNKGNFPGRFSGRQFSNSRSEMNVSTLELGDSALYLCASSLSGAAEAFFGQGTRLTVV.